This TCR beta chain emerged from a study of post-analysis software for immune sequencing data. Incorporated into the TCR beta cDNA libraries were unique molecular identifiers, which served to reduce PCR and sequencing biases. The source material, roughly 0.9 to 10 million T cells, gave rise to roughly 0.5 million cDNA molecules. Via MiXCR, TCRdb re-called the PCR reads, giving one row per CDR3 protein. The data show around 400,000 distinct CDR3 sequences, with more than 30% seen just once and less than 8% held by the top ten. General study findings and limits: Clustering by F measure revealed strong co-clustering among samples prepared together in one batch. The five TRBV segments detected at higher frequency in patients than in controls included TRBV5-6, TRBV5-1 and TRBV20-1. In multiple sclerosis, normalized Chao1 diversity was significantly below that of controls.

The CDR3 is 17 amino acids. As concerns this clonotype: Antigen specificity is unknown.

Sample: blood. The chain carries TRBV12-3 or TRBV12-4 and TRBJ2-4; the match to TRBD1 covers 10 bases. The better agreement between TRBJ2-7 and the DNA end casts doubt on the J call. This TCR was recovered from a girl aged 2 to 9 with multiple sclerosis. CDR3 loop: CASSLGDRGDFSYEQYF. The DNA of the CDR3 is TGTGCCAGCAGTTTAGGGGACAGGGGCGACTTCTCCTACGAGCAGTACTTC.